This TCR beta chain was obtained from a study of blood T cell repertoires in COVID-19. Overall study context: Collection of acute and convalescent COVID-19 samples took place in the United States, Italy and Spain. PBMCs, B-cell-depleted T cells, or T cells were the source of the cDNA or gDNA that made up the material.

This clone was detected only once. How the authors handled the data: Cell counts per sample came from amplifying reference gene primers. The protocol was immunoSEQ multiplex PCR, while the TCRdb copy is restricted to in-frame clones and leaves out a portion. V and J calls and clone size are copied from that table; D and trimming were computed from the DNA. The sample lists roughly 110,000 clones; about 88% were seen once. The germline V gene encodes CDR1 SGHRS and CDR2 YFSETQ. With 1 base clipped from V and 4 bases from J, the junction kept 17 bases outside the gene matches. The length of the CDR3 is 20 residues.

The sequenced sample was peripheral blood. This sequence was found in a woman aged 70-85 years who had recovered from COVID-19. The rearrangement links TRBV5-1 to TRBJ2-3, with TRBD1 identical over 11 bases. DNA for the CDR3: TGCGCCAGCAGCTTGACGGACAGGGGGCGAAACCGGGACTTCCCAGATACGCAGTATTTT. Amino acids: CASSLTDRGRNRDFPDTQYF.